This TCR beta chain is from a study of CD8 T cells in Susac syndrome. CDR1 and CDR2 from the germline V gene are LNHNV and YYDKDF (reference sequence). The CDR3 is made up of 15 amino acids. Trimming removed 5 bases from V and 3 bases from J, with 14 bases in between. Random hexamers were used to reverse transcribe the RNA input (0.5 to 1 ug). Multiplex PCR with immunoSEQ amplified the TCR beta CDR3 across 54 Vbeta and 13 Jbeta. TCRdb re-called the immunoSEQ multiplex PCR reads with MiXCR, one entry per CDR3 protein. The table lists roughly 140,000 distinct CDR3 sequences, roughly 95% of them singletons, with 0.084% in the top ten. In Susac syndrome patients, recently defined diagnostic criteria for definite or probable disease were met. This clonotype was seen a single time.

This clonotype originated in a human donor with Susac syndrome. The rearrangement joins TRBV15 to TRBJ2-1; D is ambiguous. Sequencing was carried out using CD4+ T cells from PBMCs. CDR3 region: CATSLTVEIYNEQFF. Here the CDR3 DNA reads TGTGCCACCAGCCTTACAGTGGAAATCTACAATGAGCAGTTCTTC.